A single sample is the source of the 2 T cell receptor beta chains below, sequenced in a study of cytomegalovirus exposure and HLA in healthy donors. Profiling relied on immunoSEQ multiplex PCR, and the TCRdb table lists in-frame clones only, not all of them. Of tens of thousands of clones listed, around 90% are singletons. The sample consisted of PBMCs. These receptors were taken from a man aged 30 to 45 in good health and CMV-seronegative.

This clone appeared a single time. The chain uses TRBV5-3 and TRBJ2-7; 7 nucleotides match TRBD1. TRBV5-3 is known as an ORF, though its function is uncertain. V was clipped by 4 bases and J by 3 bases; unmatched bases: 13. The CDR3 length is 16 residues. The CDR3 loop is CARSLHTRQGNYEQYF. CDR3 coding DNA: TGTGCCAGAAGCCTTCACACTCGACAGGGTAACTACGAGCAGTACTTC.

The J gene is TRBJ1-2, the V gene TRBV6-5; D might be TRBD1 (6 bases). CDR1 is MNHEY, CDR2 SVGAGI, per germline. V dropped 5 bases and J dropped 3 bases, with 16 bases sitting between them. The CDR3 runs 15 residues. CDR3 sequence reads: CASSPNSGQYYGYTF. CDR3 nucleotides: TGTGCCAGCAGTCCGAATAGTGGACAGTACTATGGCTACACCTTC.